This is a list of T cell receptor beta chains from one sample in a study of CD8 T cells in Susac syndrome. A single record per CDR3 protein comes from TCRdb applying MiXCR to the immunoSEQ multiplex PCR reads. The profile covers about 200,000 distinct CDR3 sequences, with nearly 95% appearing a single time and under 0.095% taken by the ten largest. Input material: CD4+ T cells from PBMCs. Receptors were obtained from a human donor with multiple sclerosis. Each CDR3 is given with its conserved first and last residue. Each record gives: D gene, J gene, clone size, V gene, CDR3 DNA, CDR3 protein. D genes are given only for firm matches. Not every row has a clone size; where given, it reads once, few, many or a size class.

D gene: -
J gene: TRBJ2-3
clone size: -
V gene: TRBV29-1
CDR3 DNA: TGCACCGCTAGCCCAACGGGGGATACGCAGTATTTT
CDR3 protein: CTASPTGDTQYF

D gene: -
J gene: TRBJ2-1
clone size: -
V gene: TRBV29-1
CDR3 DNA: TGCAGCGTCCGACACAGGGAAAGGTACAATGAGCAGTTCTTC
CDR3 protein: CSVRHRERYNEQFF

D gene: -
J gene: TRBJ1-5
clone size: -
V gene: TRBV20-1
CDR3 DNA: TGCAGTGCTAGAGCCCGGGGAGGGGCCAGGGACCAGCCCCAGCATTTT
CDR3 protein: CSARARGGARDQPQHF

D gene: -
J gene: TRBJ2-7
clone size: -
V gene: TRBV5-4
CDR3 DNA: TGTGCCAGCAGCTTGGAATACTCCTACGAGCAGTACTTC
CDR3 protein: CASSLEYSYEQYF

D gene: -
J gene: TRBJ1-2
clone size: once
V gene: TRBV14
CDR3 DNA: TGTGCCAGCAGCCGGCGCAGGGCCTTTGACTTTGGCTACACCTTC
CDR3 protein: CASSRRRAFDFGYTF

D gene: -
J gene: TRBJ1-5
clone size: -
V gene: TRBV30
CDR3 DNA: TGTGCCTGGAGTGCAAGGGAAGGTCAGCCCCAGCATTTT
CDR3 protein: CAWSAREGQPQHF

D gene: -
J gene: TRBJ1-1
clone size: -
V gene: TRBV9
CDR3 DNA: TGTGCCAGCAGCGCCCGGGACATCGGGGCAGCTTTCTTT
CDR3 protein: CASSARDIGAAFF

D gene: -
J gene: TRBJ2-3
clone size: -
V gene: TRBV4-2
CDR3 DNA: TGTGCCAGCAGCCAAAAGGCCTCCACAGATACGCAGTATTTT
CDR3 protein: CASSQKASTDTQYF

D gene: -
J gene: TRBJ2-5
clone size: -
V gene: TRBV24-1
CDR3 DNA: TGTGCCACCTCCCCTGACAGTACAGAGACCCAGTACTTC
CDR3 protein: CATSPDSTETQYF

D gene: -
J gene: TRBJ2-7
clone size: -
V gene: TRBV7-9
CDR3 DNA: TGTGCCAGCAGCTTAGGGAGTTACAGGGTTCCGTCCTACGAGCAGTACTTC
CDR3 protein: CASSLGSYRVPSYEQYF

D gene: TRBD1
J gene: TRBJ2-1
clone size: -
V gene: TRBV30
CDR3 DNA: TGTGCCTGGAGTATGGACAGGGGAAATGAGCAGTTCTTC
CDR3 protein: CAWSMDRGNEQFF

D gene: -
J gene: TRBJ1-1
clone size: -
V gene: TRBV30
CDR3 DNA: TGTGCCTGGCGGGACGGCAACAGAGAAGCTTTCTTT
CDR3 protein: CAWRDGNREAFF

D gene: -
J gene: TRBJ2-5
clone size: -
V gene: TRBV12-3/TRBV12-4
CDR3 DNA: TGTGCCAGCAGTCTTGGATACATCCAGTACTTC
CDR3 protein: CASSLGYIQYF

D gene: -
J gene: TRBJ1-4
clone size: once
V gene: TRBV20-1
CDR3 DNA: TGCAGTGCTAGAGATCTCCATTCAGGGGAAAAACTGTTTTTT
CDR3 protein: CSARDLHSGEKLFF

D gene: -
J gene: TRBJ2-7
clone size: -
V gene: TRBV6-1
CDR3 DNA: TGTGCCAGCAGTCCTAGGGGCTGGACGGAGAGCTCCTACGAGCAGTACTTC
CDR3 protein: CASSPRGWTESSYEQYF

D gene: TRBD1
J gene: TRBJ2-7
clone size: -
V gene: TRBV19
CDR3 DNA: TGTGCCAGTAGTCCTCAAAGGGACAGCCGCTCCTACGAGCAGTACTTC
CDR3 protein: CASSPQRDSRSYEQYF

D gene: -
J gene: TRBJ1-2
clone size: -
V gene: TRBV20-1
CDR3 DNA: TGCAGTGTCCCCCCGGGGATCGGCTATGGCTACACCTTC
CDR3 protein: CSVPPGIGYGYTF

D gene: -
J gene: TRBJ2-3
clone size: -
V gene: TRBV12-3/TRBV12-4
CDR3 DNA: TGTGCCAGCACCCTTAGAAGGGATACGCAGTATTTT
CDR3 protein: CASTLRRDTQYF

D gene: -
J gene: TRBJ1-1
clone size: -
V gene: TRBV29-1
CDR3 DNA: TGCAGCGCCCTGAGGGTTGTCACTGAAGCTTTCTTT
CDR3 protein: CSALRVVTEAFF

D gene: -
J gene: TRBJ1-5
clone size: -
V gene: TRBV20-1
CDR3 DNA: TGCAGTGCTAGAGCACTAGGGGGTCTCAATCAGCCCCAGCATTTT
CDR3 protein: CSARALGGLNQPQHF

D gene: -
J gene: TRBJ2-7
clone size: -
V gene: TRBV7-9
CDR3 DNA: TGTGCCAGCAGCGAATCGGCCTACGAGCAGTACTTC
CDR3 protein: CASSESAYEQYF

D gene: TRBD1
J gene: TRBJ2-7
clone size: once
V gene: TRBV14
CDR3 DNA: TGTGCCAGCAGCCTTCGGACAGGTCCCTACGAGCAGTACTTC
CDR3 protein: CASSLRTGPYEQYF

D gene: -
J gene: TRBJ2-5
clone size: -
V gene: TRBV7-9
CDR3 DNA: TGTGCCAGCAGCCCGGCCAACCAAGAGACCCAGTACTTC
CDR3 protein: CASSPANQETQYF

D gene: -
J gene: TRBJ2-3
clone size: -
V gene: TRBV12-3/TRBV12-4
CDR3 DNA: TGTGCCAGCAGTCCAGAATACCACACCACAGATACGCAGTATTTT
CDR3 protein: CASSPEYHTTDTQYF

D gene: TRBD2
J gene: TRBJ2-7
clone size: -
V gene: TRBV30
CDR3 DNA: TGTGCCTGGAGTGTACGTTCCGGACTAGGCTCCTACGAGCAGTACTTC
CDR3 protein: CAWSVRSGLGSYEQYF

D gene: -
J gene: TRBJ2-3
clone size: -
V gene: TRBV10-3
CDR3 DNA: TGTGCCATCAGCGGGCGGTCAGATACGCAGTATTTT
CDR3 protein: CAISGRSDTQYF

D gene: TRBD1
J gene: TRBJ2-7
clone size: -
V gene: TRBV9
CDR3 DNA: TGTGCCAGCAGCGTAGCTACGGACAGGGAGCAGTACTTC
CDR3 protein: CASSVATDREQYF

D gene: -
J gene: TRBJ1-5
clone size: -
V gene: TRBV19
CDR3 DNA: TGTGCCAGTAGCGGCGGAAGGGGACAGCCCCAGCATTTT
CDR3 protein: CASSGGRGQPQHF

D gene: -
J gene: TRBJ1-2
clone size: -
V gene: TRBV30
CDR3 DNA: TGTGCCTGGGCCGATAACTATGGCTACACCTTC
CDR3 protein: CAWADNYGYTF

D gene: TRBD1
J gene: TRBJ2-2
clone size: -
V gene: TRBV19
CDR3 DNA: TGTGCCAGTAGTCAGGGGGCTGGGGAGCTGTTTTTT
CDR3 protein: CASSQGAGELFF

D gene: TRBD1
J gene: TRBJ1-6
clone size: -
V gene: TRBV28
CDR3 DNA: TGTGCCTGGGGACAGCCATATTCACCCCTCCACTTT
CDR3 protein: CAWGQPYSPLHF

D gene: -
J gene: TRBJ2-3
clone size: -
V gene: TRBV14
CDR3 DNA: TGTGCCAGCAGCCAGTCTATCACAGATACGCAGTATTTT
CDR3 protein: CASSQSITDTQYF

D gene: TRBD2
J gene: TRBJ2-1
clone size: -
V gene: TRBV7-9
CDR3 DNA: TGTGCCAGCAGCCAGACTAGCGGGACAAGGTCCTACAATGAGCAGTTCTTC
CDR3 protein: CASSQTSGTRSYNEQFF

D gene: -
J gene: TRBJ2-5
clone size: once
V gene: TRBV24-1
CDR3 DNA: TGTGCCACCAGTGATTCAGCGGGAGAGACCCAGTACTTC
CDR3 protein: CATSDSAGETQYF

D gene: -
J gene: TRBJ2-2
clone size: -
V gene: TRBV2
CDR3 DNA: TGTGCCAGCGCCGGGACCGGGGAGCTGTTTTTT
CDR3 protein: CASAGTGELFF

D gene: -
J gene: TRBJ1-2
clone size: -
V gene: TRBV2
CDR3 DNA: TGTGCCAGCAGTGCGGGGACTGATTATGGCTACACCTTC
CDR3 protein: CASSAGTDYGYTF

D gene: -
J gene: TRBJ2-2
clone size: -
V gene: TRBV2
CDR3 DNA: TGTGCCAGTCCCAAAATCCCCGCTGGGGGCGGGGAGCTGTTTTTT
CDR3 protein: CASPKIPAGGGELFF

D gene: TRBD1
J gene: TRBJ1-2
clone size: -
V gene: TRBV7-2
CDR3 DNA: TGTGCCAGCAGCGAGGCTGTGGGACAGGGAGATAACGGCTACACCTTC
CDR3 protein: CASSEAVGQGDNGYTF

D gene: -
J gene: TRBJ2-5
clone size: -
V gene: TRBV2
CDR3 DNA: TGTGCCAGCAGCCTGGTGGGGGCCGTGAGGGAGACCCAGTACTTC
CDR3 protein: CASSLVGAVRETQYF

D gene: -
J gene: TRBJ2-3
clone size: -
V gene: TRBV18
CDR3 DNA: TGTGCCAGCTCACCGCCCCGGACTGCCGCGGATACGCAGTATTTT
CDR3 protein: CASSPPRTAADTQYF

D gene: -
J gene: TRBJ2-5
clone size: -
V gene: TRBV9
CDR3 DNA: TGTGCCAGCAGCGGGGGGGCCGGGGAGACCCAGTACTTC
CDR3 protein: CASSGGAGETQYF